This entry is about one T cell receptor beta chain. The data were produced by immunoSEQ multiplex PCR, yet TCRdb's version contains in-frame clones alone and is incomplete. Of 110,000 to 150,000 clones listed, about 93% are singletons. This specimen comes from a study of T cell responses to AZD1222 COVID-19 vaccine. Germline V gene sequence: CDR1 SGDLS, CDR2 YYNGEE. V lost 0 bases and J lost 1; bases outside the gene matches: 2. The CDR3 loop spans 16 amino acids. The TCR originated in an adult in good health. The chain carries TRBV9 and TRBJ2-3, with 10 bases matching TRBD2. The material sequenced was peripheral blood, taken on day 0 of AZD1222 vaccination. CDR3: CASSVASGGRTDTQYF. The CDR3 nucleotides are TGTGCCAGCAGCGTAGCTAGCGGGGGCCGCACAGATACGCAGTATTTT. The whole variable domain, remainder taken from reference TRBV9 and TRBJ2-3, is DSGVTQTPKHLITATGQRVTLRCSPRSGDLSVYWYQQSLDQGLQFLIQYYNGEERAKGNILERFSAQQFPDLHSELNLSSLELGDSALYFCASSVASGGRTDTQYFGPGTRLTVL.